This T cell receptor beta chain was sequenced in a study of vaccination effects on CD4 cells after COVID-19 (dated by TCRdb to about 2022). As for the study more broadly: Across the study, the median time from the second dose to post-vaccine sampling was 72 days (range 14 to 241). In both COVID-19 convalescent patients and infection-naive vaccine recipients, the study compared SARS-CoV-2 spike-specific CD4+ TCR repertoires from before mRNA vaccination with those from after it. The full study included over 8 COVID-19 convalescent patients and several SARS-CoV-2-naive healthy vaccine recipients. Cultures from other donors in the study were sequenced with the Oncomine TCR Beta short-read assay on an Illumina iSeq 100. What the research found in general, with its limitations: Clones induced by infection and clones induced by vaccination both contracted markedly at late timepoints after vaccination, which fits with T cell responses waning over time. Among healthy vaccine recipients, nearly all vaccine-induced clones were SARS-CoV-2 mono-reactive, and just 1 of 255 was cross-reactive with common cold coronaviruses. The study was limited by a small number of convalescent patients, and early post-infection timepoints were lacking.

The library was generated by the immunoSEQ multiplex PCR assay. TCR beta CDR3 sequencing was performed on DNA from the cultured, isolated CD4+ T cells. On the study's bioinformatics: Non-productive TCR sequences were removed, reads were trimmed to the CDR3 region, and CDR3s of at least 7 amino acids were retained. The MANAFEST web app was used to identify antigen-specific clonotypes by comparing expansion in peptide wells with expansion in reference cultures. To count as positive, a clone had to show expansion at FDR<0.05 compared with the reference and with all other wells, an odds ratio above 5, and a frequency above 0.1% in two replicate wells. Cross-reactive clonotypes were defined as significantly expanded in SARS-CoV-2 spike wells and in at least one common cold coronavirus spike condition. CDR3 similarity was assessed by Levenshtein distance with the stringdist R package, and unrooted trees were built with ape in R 3.6.1. Here the immuneACCESS table is served through TCRdb, limited to in-frame sequences with V and J called. Missing clones are a known gap in these copies; in checked studies unresolved V genes cover under half, and the rest lacks a known reason. V, J and clone size are taken as reported in that table, and D and trimming were inferred from the DNA itself. For this sample there are about 64,000 clones; about 73% appear just once. Roughly 2% of the sample is taken by the ten largest.

Cut back by 7 bases and 8 bases, the V and J ends lie 17 bases apart. There are 13 amino acids in the CDR3, from cysteine to phenylalanine inclusive. Only the CDR3 region is kept as DNA, spanning 39 bases read in frame from base 1. The germline V gene sets CDR1 to MDHEN and CDR2 to SYDVKM. In the ViraFEST assay, PBMC were stimulated with viral peptide pools, and TCR sequencing was then used to find antigen-specific CD4+ T cell clonotypes based on their expansion. After around 11 days of culture, CD4+ T cells were isolated with the EasySep CD4+ T cell isolation kit. Each participant got two doses of an mRNA SARS-CoV-2 vaccine, either BNT162b2 or mRNA-1273. None of the healthy vaccine recipients had a prior SARS-CoV-2 infection, which was confirmed by nucleocapsid antibody tests that came back negative both before and after vaccination. Each well held fewer than 2.5 million PBMC cultured in IMDM containing about 5.5% human AB serum, roughly 9.9 IU/ml IL-2 and gentamicin, along with roughly 10 ug/ml peptides. Half of the culture medium was replaced with fresh IL-2-containing medium on days 3 and 7. Unless noted otherwise, every peptide stimulation condition was grown in triplicate wells. Using Ficoll-Paque Plus gradient centrifugation, PBMC were separated from whole blood and then either used fresh or cryopreserved at -140C. The spike proteins of SARS-CoV-2 and of the common cold coronaviruses HCoV-NL63, HCoV-OC43 and HCoV-229E were spanned by overlapping peptide pools. The QIAamp micro DNA kit was used to extract genomic DNA from the cultured CD4+ T cells.

About this clone itself: Its recognized antigen is unknown. No base quality information exists; no much larger clone differs at one position.

This chain is built from TRBV28 and TRBJ1-2; the D gene cannot be named for sure. The specimen comprised CD4+ T cells from PBMCs cultured with HCoV-OC43 spike peptides, sampled after COVID-19 vaccination. Explained via the paper, the cell subset or site label denotes: HCoV-OC43 spike overlapping peptide pool stimulation. This clonotype was obtained from a human donor who received a COVID-19 vaccine. The CDR3: CASTPAGGGGYTF. DNA sequence: TGTGCCAGCACCCCGGCGGGTGGAGGGGGCTACACCTTC.